This TCR beta chain is from a study of graft-versus-host responses after intestinal transplantation. Germline CDR1 and CDR2: SGHTA and FQGNSA. This CDR3 region has 13 residues. A word on this clone: As yet, its antigen is unknown.

Sequencing used immunoSEQ multiplex PCR; TCRdb keeps in-frame clones, though not all of them. The sample consists of 100,000 or so clones, roughly nine tenths of them appearing once. The sample here was unstimulated CD4+ T cells sorted from spleen or lymph node cells, taken before transplant. This TCR was recovered from a human donor who was the organ donor for an intestinal transplant. The chain links TRBV7-2 to TRBJ2-5; D is undetermined. The J call may be in error: the DNA end matches TRBJ2-7 better. The CDR3 DNA sequence: TGTGCCAGCACCTCCGTTCCCCCCTACGAGCAGTACTTC. Translating it yields CASTSVPPYEQYF.